This passage covers 10 T cell receptor beta chains from one sample sequenced in a study of beta chain features in type 1 diabetes. cDNA synthesis used the whole RNA isolate, giving expressed TCRB sequences. TCRdb keeps only in-frame clones here, not all; method: immunoSEQ multiplex PCR. The sample lists about 330,000 clones, about 11% seen once, with around 0.015% in the top ten. Sequenced material: naive CD4+ T cells from blood. The receptors stem from a woman between 25 and 40 years old in good health.

This clone showed up just a few times. The gene calls are TRBV9 and TRBJ2-1; 13 bases agree with TRBD2. The J segment lost 7 bases and the V segment lost 4 bases, leaving 11 bases of the junction unmatched. This CDR3 is 17 amino acids long. Germline CDR1 reads SGDLS; CDR2 reads YYNGEE. The DNA of the CDR3 is TGTGCCAGCAGCCCCCGGACTAGCGGGAGTTTTCGGAATGAGCAGTTCTTC. It codes for CASSPRTSGSFRNEQFF.

This clone was picked up a small number of times. The rearrangement joins TRBV7-3 to TRBJ2-1; 7 nucleotides align to TRBD2. CDR3 length equals 18 residues. Trimming cost V 1 base and J 2 bases; bases outside gene matches: 11. Germline V CDR1 and CDR2: SGHTA, FQGTGA. This chain's CDR3 is CASSLKPPLLATYNEQFF. CDR3 bases: TGTGCCAGCAGCTTAAAACCCCCGCTACTAGCGACCTACAATGAGCAGTTCTTC.

A few counts support this clone. The V gene is TRBV28, the J gene TRBJ1-4; weak D call: TRBD1 (5 bases). The CDR3 length is 13 residues. Trimming removed 3 bases at V and 8 bases at J, with 10 bases between. The germline V gene encodes CDR1 MDHEN and CDR2 SYDVKM. The CDR3 loop reads CASSFGGVEKLFF. CDR3 DNA: TGTGCCAGCAGTTTTGGGGGGGTCGAAAAACTGTTTTTT.

This clone was detected once. This sequence joins TRBV19 and TRBJ2-5; D gene uncertain. Per the germline V gene, CDR1 is LNHDA and CDR2 is SQIVND (reference sequence). V was trimmed by 5 bases and J by 4 bases, leaving 14 bases between them. This CDR3 region has 14 residues. The CDR3 loop is CASSPLAGLETQYF. For the CDR3, the DNA is TGTGCCAGTAGTCCTTTAGCCGGCTTAGAGACCCAGTACTTC.

The chain combines TRBV7-3 with TRBJ2-7; unclear D gene. This CDR3 has 13 amino acids. V gave up 1 base and J gave up 5 bases, with 9 bases separating them. Per germline, CDR1 SGHTA and CDR2 FQGTGA. CDR3 DNA sequence: TGTGCCAGCAGCTTAATGCCCAGCGACGAGCAGTACTTC. It yields the protein CASSLMPSDEQYF.

The V gene is TRBV7-2, the J gene TRBJ2-2; 7 bases fit TRBD1. With V trimmed by 4 bases and J by 4 bases, 3 bases remained unmatched. Germline CDR1 and CDR2: SGHTA and FQGNSA. The CDR3 sequence is 14 residues long. This CDR3 is CASSSTGRTGELFF. The CDR3 bases are TGTGCCAGCAGCTCGACAGGGCGCACCGGGGAGCTGTTTTTT. The entire variable domain, with the rest obtained from reference TRBV7-2 and TRBJ2-2, is as follows: GAGVSQSPSNKVTEKGKDVELRCDPISGHTALYWYRQSLGQGLEFLIYFQGNSAPDKSGLPSDRFSAERTGGSVSTLTIQRTQQEDSAVYLCASSSTGRTGELFFGEGSRLTVL.

The rearrangement joins TRBV6-5 to TRBJ2-7, with D unresolved. The V and J ends lost 2 bases and 3 bases respectively, with 14 bases between them. This CDR3 spans 15 amino acids. The germline V gene encodes CDR1 MNHEY and CDR2 SVGAGI. This chain's CDR3 is CASSYLSGQDYEQYF. CDR3 bases: TGTGCCAGCAGTTACCTCTCAGGTCAGGACTACGAGCAGTACTTC.

The rearrangement uses TRBV7-2 and TRBJ2-1; 14 bases align to TRBD2. Looked up from germline, CDR1 is SGHTA and CDR2 is FQGNSA. The CDR3 spans 16 residues. V shed 5 bases and J 7 bases; nucleotides not matched to a gene: 7. The chain's CDR3 is CASSAGTSGRGNEQFF. The CDR3 DNA reads TGTGCCAGCAGCGCAGGGACTAGCGGGAGAGGTAATGAGCAGTTCTTC.

Points on this clone: Other DNA sequences in the sample encode the same CDR3. The J gene is TRBJ2-3, the V gene TRBV15; 10 bases fit TRBD2. J gave up 2 bases and V 0 bases, and 2 bases lay outside the gene matches. The CDR3 length is 16 residues. In germline, CDR1 is LNHNV, CDR2 YYDKDF (reference sequence). CDR3 amino acids: CATSRETSGNTDTQYF. The CDR3 DNA follows: TGTGCCACCAGCAGAGAAACTAGCGGGAACACAGATACGCAGTATTTT.

The chain recombines TRBV5-6 with TRBJ2-5, with 8 bases matching TRBD1. Germline V CDR1 and CDR2: SGHDT, YYEEEE. V was clipped by 5 bases and J by 7 bases; unmatched bases: 13. The CDR3 has 15 residues. CDR3 in DNA: TGTGCCAGCAGAGAGCGGACAGGGCCGGCAGGGACCCAGTACTTC. Its translation is CASRERTGPAGTQYF.